Each of the 11 T cell receptor beta chains below was sequenced from the same sample in a study of tumor and adjacent non-tumor tissue in lung cancer. TCRbeta libraries were built with three rounds of nested PCR, modified from ARM-PCR. A single record per CDR3 protein comes from TCRdb applying MiXCR to the multiplex PCR reads. The sample contains tens of thousands of distinct CDR3 sequences, 60% of which appear only once. No cell sorting was done before RNA was extracted from the tissue. Sequencing was carried out using lung tumor tissue. These receptors came from a man aged 50 to 60 with non-small cell lung cancer.

As concerns this clonotype: A much larger clone sits a single nucleotide away, making a read error possible. The chain has TRBV5-1 and TRBJ2-1; D not certain. This CDR3 has 12 residues. V was shortened by 8 bases and J by 4 bases, with 10 bases between the two germline ends. Germline V gene lookup returns CDR1 SGHRS and CDR2 YFSETQ. This chain's CDR3 is CARQDRYNEQFF. The CDR3 nucleotides read TGCGCCAGACAAGACCGATACAATGAGCAGTTCTTC.

In this sample, this clonotype turned up many times. This sequence joins TRBV6-9 and TRBJ2-7, with 8 positions matching TRBD1. The germline gives CDR1 MNHGY, CDR2 SVAAGI. The CDR3 is 16 residues long. V shed 6 bases, J shed 0 bases, and the junction held 10 bases outside the gene matches. The CDR3 DNA is TGTGCCAGCAGAGCAATTCCGGGACAGGCCTCCTACGAGCAGTACTTC. Encoded protein: CASRAIPGQASYEQYF.

V gene TRBV11-2 combines with J gene TRBJ1-2; D is uncertain. The CDR3 totals 13 residues. CDR1 is SGHAT and CDR2 is FQNNGV in the germline V gene. Trimming removed 9 bases from V and 8 bases from J, with 19 bases in between. As DNA, the CDR3 is TGTGCCAGTAGCATAGATGAAGGGTCCGGCTACACCTTC. Translating it yields CASSIDEGSGYTF.

This clonotype was seen a few times. V and J are TRBV28 and TRBJ2-1; no definite D call. The germline CDR1 and CDR2 sequences are MDHEN and SYDVKM. The CDR3 contains 15 residues. V was trimmed by 4 bases and J by 2 bases, leaving 12 bases between them. Written as DNA, the CDR3 is TGTGCCAGCAGTTCTGTCTCTCCGGCCTACAATGAGCAGTTCTTC. Its protein product is CASSSVSPAYNEQFF.

Of note for this clonotype: This clone may be a read error of a much larger clone one base away. J is TRBJ2-5 and V is TRBV11-2; no reliable D call. The CDR3 is 16 amino acids. Looked up from germline, CDR1 is SGHAT and CDR2 is FQNNGV. Trimming took off 5 bases at V and 5 bases at J, with 21 bases between the two ends. The CDR3 loop reads CASSPHPGQSHETQYF. The CDR3, as DNA: TGTGCCAGCAGCCCCCACCCCGGTCAGTCCCATGAGACCCAGTACTTC.

There are many counts of this clonotype. V gene TRBV6-5 combines with J gene TRBJ2-2, with TRBD2 as a possible D gene (7 bases). The CDR3 has 14 amino acids. The V end was cut by 0 bases, the J end by 10 bases, with 12 bases between. Germline V gene data show CDR1 as MNHEY and CDR2 as SVGAGI. The CDR3 DNA reads as TGTGCCAGCAGTTACTCTGGCGGGGGCCCGGAGCTGTTTTTT. This sequence encodes CASSYSGGGPELFF.

This clonotype was observed a handful of times. At one end, the junction sequence differs from germline, possibly due to a read error. J is TRBJ2-2 and V is TRBV5-1; 8 positions agree with TRBD2. There are 17 residues in the CDR3. Germline CDR1 SGHRS, CDR2 YFSETQ. CDR3 amino acids: CASSGGEGLLNTGELFF. CDR3 nucleotides: TGCGCTAGCAGCGGGGGAGAGGGCCTACTTAACACCGGGGAGCTGTTTTTT.

Judged by abundance, this clonotype is medium-sized (0.01 to 0.1%). The chain employs TRBV29-1 and TRBJ2-3, with TRBD2 as a possible D gene (7 bases). This CDR3 is built from 16 residues. With 6 bases removed from V and 6 bases from J, the gap between germline ends came to 25 bases. CDR1 SQVTM and CDR2 ANQGSEA come from the germline V gene. The chain's CDR3 is CSVKPGTTPRGDTQYF. The DNA for the CDR3 is TGCAGCGTGAAGCCCGGGACTACGCCGAGGGGGGATACGCAGTATTTT.

Note on this clonotype: At one of its ends the junction is not consistent with the germline gene, which may arise from a read error. This sequence joins TRBV20-1 and TRBJ2-7, with TRBD2 matching over 9 bases. CDR3 size: 13 residues. Germline-derived CDR1 and CDR2 are DFQATT and SNEGSKA (reference sequence). CDR3 residues: CSAGGDLPREQYF. DNA for the CDR3: TGTAGTGCGGGGGGGGACCTCCCCCGCGAGCAGTACTTC.

Worth noting for this clonotype: The junction departs from the called germline gene at one end, perhaps through a read error. The chain uses TRBV5-5 and TRBJ2-3, with 11 bases matching TRBD2. Germline CDR1 and CDR2: SGHKS and YYEKEE (reference sequence). The CDR3 has 18 amino acids. CDR3 protein: CASRPEFSGGAPTDRQYF. The CDR3 DNA follows: TGTGCCAGCAGGCCGGAGTTTAGCGGGGGGGCCCCAACAGATAGGCAGTATTTC. The full variable domain, completed using reference TRBV5-5 and TRBJ2-3, is DAGVTQSPTHLIKTRGQQVTLRCSPISGHKSVSWYQQVLGQGPQFIFQYYEKEERGRGNFPDRFSARQFPNYSSELNVNALLLGDSALYLCASRPEFSGGAPTDRQYFGPGTRLTVL.

Remarks on this clonotype: Germline is not matched at one junction end, which may reflect a read error. The gene calls are TRBV30 and TRBJ1-2; D gene uncertain. Germline CDR1 is GTSNPN and CDR2 is SVGIG (reference sequence). CDR3 length: 15 residues. In DNA form, the CDR3 reads TGTGCCTGGAGTAGGGCAGGTGAAACTAACTATGGCTACATCTTC. As protein: CAWSRAGETNYGYIF.